The clone carrying this TCR beta chain was seen more than once but under ten times. Its target is unknown. Primers included in the PCR were 60 Vbeta and 13 Jbeta primers. Authors' methods: Some 11 million of the roughly 80 million unique TCR beta chains counted in a later analysis were shared. Libraries were prepared by immunoSEQ multiplex PCR; TCRdb keeps only in-frame clonotypes and omits some of them. From that table come the V and J calls and clone size; the DNA was used to work out D and trimming. The sample consists of 120,000 or so clones, around three fifths of them appearing once. The data originate from a study of cytomegalovirus exposure and HLA in healthy donors. Study-wide results and caveats: High specificity and sensitivity for cytomegalovirus status were reported for the classifier.

This CDR3 comprises 13 residues. From germline, CDR1 is LNHDA and CDR2 SQIVND (reference sequence). V dropped 5 bases and J dropped 5; count of bases not matched to a gene: 3. Sequencing was performed on PBMCs. This clonotype was sampled from a woman between 40 and 55 years old in good health and CMV-seropositive. V usage is TRBV19 and J usage is TRBJ2-1; 7 bases agree with TRBD2. The CDR3 DNA reads TGTGCCAGTAGTCGGACTAGAGACAATGAGCAGTTCTTC. Translation gives CASSRTRDNEQFF.